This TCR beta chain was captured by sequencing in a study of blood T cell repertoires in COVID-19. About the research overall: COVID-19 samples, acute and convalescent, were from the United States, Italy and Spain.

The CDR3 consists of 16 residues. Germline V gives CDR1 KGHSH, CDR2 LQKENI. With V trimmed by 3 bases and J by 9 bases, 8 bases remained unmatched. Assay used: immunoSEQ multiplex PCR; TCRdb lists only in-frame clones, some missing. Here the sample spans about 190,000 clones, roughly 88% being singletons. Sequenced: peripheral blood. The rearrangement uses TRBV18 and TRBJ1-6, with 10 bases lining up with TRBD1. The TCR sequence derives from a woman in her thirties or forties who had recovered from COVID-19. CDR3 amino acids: CASSPSRTGGASPLHF. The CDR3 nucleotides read TGTGCCAGCTCACCCTCGAGGACAGGGGGAGCTTCACCCCTCCACTTT.